This T cell receptor beta chain stems from a study of T cells in Graves' hyperthyroidism and ophthalmopathy. Study-wide background: Peripheral blood was taken when the disease was first diagnosed, before any treatment began. Points from the study as a whole: The model's output predicted ophthalmopathy at a median of roughly 6 months prior to onset. Most thyroid-expanded clonotypes above 0.001 were also found in blood.

This CDR3 spans 14 amino acids. The germline gives CDR1 SGHRS, CDR2 YFSETQ. V dropped 3 bases and J dropped 5 bases, with 12 bases sitting between them. As regards this clonotype: Its antigen is unidentified.

The study based diagnoses on clinical symptoms, serum thyroxine and TRAb, thyroid ultrasound and orbital computed tomography. Amplified TCR beta CDR3 regions came from RNA transcripts. First-round RT-PCR with HTBI primers amplified the TCR CDR3 region. TCRdb independently ran MiXCR on the multiplex PCR reads; one entry per CDR3 protein. The sample lists roughly 400,000 distinct CDR3 sequences; about 25% were seen once. Specimen: blood. The source of this sequence is a middle-aged man with Graves' hyperthyroidism. The V gene is TRBV5-1, the J gene TRBJ2-1; D may match TRBD1 or TRBD2 (5 bases each). The CDR3 spells CASSWTGTDNEQFF. CDR3 nucleotides: TGCGCCAGCAGCTGGACCGGGACGGACAATGAGCAGTTCTTC.